This T cell receptor (beta chain) was captured by sequencing in a study of shared clonotypes between healthy human individuals. The method was immunoSEQ multiplex PCR; TCRdb's version includes in-frame clones alone and lacks a portion of them. The repertoire has roughly 2,500,000 clones, over 85% of them found once; the top ten carry more than 0.35%. Notes on the study in general: Generally, naive subsets came out with larger estimated richness than memory subsets.

This clone has only one observation. What it recognizes is unknown. Donors comprised healthy HIV-negative adults lacking recent acute infections or vaccinations. The clonotype was recovered from a man aged 18 to 30 in good health. Some clones in this sample may be carry-over from other donors' samples. Sequencing was done on a sample of naive CD4+ T cells from PBMCs. The subset was: CD45RA+ positively selected.

The CDR3 bases are TGTGCCTGGAGTGTACACACCGGGGAGCTGTTTTTT. It translates to CAWSVHTGELFF. The chain recombines TRBV30 with TRBJ2-2, with D uncertain. The CDR3 is 12 amino acids. V lost 0 bases and J 3 bases, leaving 2 bases between the germline ends. CDR1 and CDR2 (germline): GTSNPN, SVGIG (reference sequence).